The 9 T cell receptor beta chains given below trace back to one sample, sequenced in a study of OX40 agonist ivuxolimab in advanced cancers. The protocol was immunoSEQ multiplex PCR, while the TCRdb copy is restricted to in-frame clones and leaves out a portion. The profile shows around 94,000 clones, around 82% of them singletons. The sample was CD4+ or CD8+ T cells sorted from blood, taken in a trial of the OX40 agonist ivuxolimab. These receptors came from an adult with an advanced solid tumor such as melanoma, head and neck, liver or kidney cancer.

This chain connects TRBV7-8 to TRBJ2-3; 8 bases map to TRBD1. With V trimmed by 5 bases and J by 1 base, 8 bases remained unmatched. CDR1 is SGHVS, CDR2 FQNEAQ, per germline. The CDR3 runs 16 residues. The CDR3 DNA reads as TGTGCCAGCAGCCCGGGACAGGATTATGGCACAGATACGCAGTATTTT. Translated, it gives CASSPGQDYGTDTQYF.

The chain has TRBV5-1 and TRBJ1-3; 7 bases are shared with TRBD1. The length of the CDR3 is 15 residues. Germline assignment: CDR1 SGHRS and CDR2 YFSETQ. The junction had 4 bases not matched to a gene; V was cut back by 4 bases and J by 0 bases. Here the CDR3 DNA reads TGCGCCAGCAGCCTCGGGACAGCCTCTGGAAACACCATATATTTT. This encodes CASSLGTASGNTIYF.

This chain's CDR3 is CASSRRRDGVGGYTF. CDR3 bases: TGTGCCAGTAGCCGCCGGCGAGACGGGGTGGGTGGCTACACCTTC. This rearrangement joins TRBV19 to TRBJ1-2; D is unresolved. In germline, CDR1 is LNHDA, CDR2 SQIVND (reference sequence). The CDR3 spans 15 residues. V gave up 6 bases and J gave up 7 bases, with 21 bases separating them.

This chain links TRBV9 with TRBJ2-7, with D unclear. V was trimmed by 4 bases and J by 4 bases, leaving 27 bases between them. CDR3 size: 18 residues. Per germline, CDR1 SGDLS and CDR2 YYNGEE. The CDR3 region has the DNA TGTGCCAGCAGCCCCAAAGGTAGGGCAGGCTATGTGGGATACGAGCAGTACTTC. This encodes CASSPKGRAGYVGYEQYF.

The chain couples TRBV4-2 to TRBJ2-1, with D perhaps TRBD1 or TRBD2 (5 bases each). Germline V gene data show CDR1 as LGHNA and CDR2 as YNFKEQ. The CDR3 sequence is 17 residues long. The V end lost 1 base, the J end lost 5 bases, and 18 bases lay between the germline ends. CDR3 nucleotides: TGTGCCAGCAGCCAAGCGGCCGGGGCTAGCAGGAACAATGAGCAGTTCTTC. It encodes CASSQAAGASRNNEQFF.

The chain is built from TRBV6-5 and TRBJ1-4; 11 bases are shared with TRBD1. The CDR3 is 15 amino acids. Germline lookup yields CDR1 MNHEY and CDR2 SVGAGI. The V segment lost 4 bases and the J segment 4 bases; nucleotides outside the gene matches: 2. DNA for the CDR3: TGTGCCAGCAGTTGGGGACAGGGGGGTAATGAAAAACTGTTTTTT. The encoded protein is CASSWGQGGNEKLFF.

The rearrangement joins TRBV19 to TRBJ2-2, with no clear D. The CDR3 is made up of 11 amino acids. Trimming cost V 7 bases and J 7 bases, with 7 bases left between them. Germline values: CDR1 LNHDA, CDR2 SQIVND (reference sequence). The DNA for the CDR3 is TGTGCCAGTACGGTAGGCGGGGAGCTGTTTTTT. Amino acids: CASTVGGELFF. Combining the CDR3 with reference TRBV19 and TRBJ2-2 gives the whole variable domain DGGITQSPKYLFRKEGQNVTLSCEQNLNHDAMYWYRQDPGQGLRLIYYSQIVNDFQKGDIAEGYSVSREKKESFPLTVTSAQKNPTAFYLCASTVGGELFFGEGSRLTVL.

This chain joins TRBV2 and TRBJ2-2, with D perhaps TRBD2 (6 bases). The ends were cut back, 4 bases at V and 7 bases at J, with 13 bases in the middle. This CDR3 is 14 amino acids long. CDR1 SNHLY and CDR2 FYNNEI come from the germline V gene. CDR3 sequence: CASSGGVTYGELFF. DNA of the CDR3: TGTGCCAGCAGTGGGGGGGTGACCTACGGGGAGCTGTTTTTT.

This sequence joins TRBV11-2 and TRBJ2-1; 8 nucleotides align to TRBD2. The CDR3 totals 13 residues. The germline V gene encodes CDR1 SGHAT and CDR2 FQNNGV. V dropped 4 bases and J dropped 6; count of bases not matched to a gene: 2. This CDR3 reads CASSSGTSNEQFF. The CDR3, as DNA: TGTGCCAGCAGCTCCGGGACTAGCAATGAGCAGTTCTTC.